This TCR beta chain was sequenced for a study of radiation and T cells in renal cell carcinoma. CDR1 is SGHTA, CDR2 FQGTGA, per germline. This CDR3 spans 15 amino acids. V gave up 5 bases and J gave up 6 bases, with 16 bases separating them. The sample holds one count of this clone. Clones were read by immunoSEQ multiplex PCR, and TCRdb kept only the in-frame ones, dropping some. The sample consists of just under 150,000 clones, 86% of them appearing once. Time point: blood 4 weeks post-SBRT, at nephrectomy. The treatment was: 15 Gy SBRT to primary tumor, nephrectomy 4 weeks later. This clonotype was sampled from a woman between 50 and 59 years old with renal cell carcinoma. V is TRBV7-3 and J is TRBJ2-2; either TRBD1 or TRBD2 may supply D (5 bases each). The material was blood, obtained from a patient whose treatment included radiotherapy and nephrectomy. In DNA form, the CDR3 reads TGTGCCAGCAGCCCAGCCATTGTGGGGGCCGGGGAGCTGTTTTTT. Translation: CASSPAIVGAGELFF.